Described below is a single T cell receptor (beta chain) sequence and its context. The antigen is unknown. The data belong to a study of OX40 agonist ivuxolimab in advanced cancers. Overall study results and limits: At doses 0.1 to 3.0 mg/kg, CD4+ and CD8+ clones expanded. The mean number of expanded clones was higher in CD8+ T cells than in CD4+.

Sequenced by immunoSEQ multiplex PCR; TCRdb stores in-frame clones only, minus some. The sample has 56,000 or so clones, roughly four fifths seen once. The CDR3 is 15 amino acids. Per germline, CDR1 SGHNT and CDR2 YYREEE (reference sequence). With 0 bases removed from V and 7 bases from J, the gap between germline ends came to 16 bases. The sample consisted of CD4+ or CD8+ T cells sorted from blood, taken in a trial of the OX40 agonist ivuxolimab. This sequence originates from an adult with an advanced solid tumor such as melanoma, head and neck, liver or kidney cancer. V usage is TRBV5-4 and J usage is TRBJ1-2, with TRBD1 as a possible D gene (5 bases). In DNA form, the CDR3 reads TGTGCCAGCAGCTTGGCAGTTTCGGGACTTACTGGCTACACCTTC. Protein: CASSLAVSGLTGYTF.